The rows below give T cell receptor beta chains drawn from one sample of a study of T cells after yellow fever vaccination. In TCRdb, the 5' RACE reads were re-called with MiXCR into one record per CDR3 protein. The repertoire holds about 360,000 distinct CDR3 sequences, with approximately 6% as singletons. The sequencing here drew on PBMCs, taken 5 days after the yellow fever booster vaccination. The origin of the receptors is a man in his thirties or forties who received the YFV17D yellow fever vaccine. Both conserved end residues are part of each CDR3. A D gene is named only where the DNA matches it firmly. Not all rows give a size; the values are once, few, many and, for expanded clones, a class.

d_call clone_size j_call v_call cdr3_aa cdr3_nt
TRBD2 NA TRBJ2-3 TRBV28 CASTASGRATQYF TGTGCCAGCACGGCTAGCGGGAGGGCCACGCAGTATTTT
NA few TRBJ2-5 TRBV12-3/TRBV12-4 CASTPSGALIEAQYF TGTGCCAGCACCCCTTCAGGTGCCTTGATAGAGGCCCAGTACTTC
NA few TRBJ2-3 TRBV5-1 CASQTDTQYF TGCGCCAGCCAAACAGATACGCAGTATTTT
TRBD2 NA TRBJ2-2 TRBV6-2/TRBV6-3 CASSYGTSTGELFF TGTGCCAGCAGTTACGGGACTAGCACCGGGGAGCTGTTTTTT
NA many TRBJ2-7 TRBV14 CASSQASPYEQYF TGTGCCAGCAGCCAGGCGAGTCCTTACGAGCAGTACTTC
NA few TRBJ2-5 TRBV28 CASRSTAAREYF TGTGCCAGCAGGAGTACAGCGGCCCGAGAGTACTTC
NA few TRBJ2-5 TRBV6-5 CASSYSSGPQETQYF TGTGCCAGCAGTTACTCAAGTGGGCCCCAAGAGACCCAGTACTTC
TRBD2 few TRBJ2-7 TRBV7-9 CASSPQTSGVSYEQYF TGTGCCAGCAGCCCCCAGACTAGCGGGGTCTCCTACGAGCAGTACTTC
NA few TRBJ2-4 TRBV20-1 CSATGAGAYPAKNIQYF TGCAGTGCTACTGGGGCAGGGGCTTATCCGGCCAAAAACATTCAGTACTTC
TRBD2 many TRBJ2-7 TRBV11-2 CASSLTTWTSPAYEQYF TGTGCCAGCAGCTTAACTACTTGGACTAGCCCTGCCTACGAGCAGTACTTC
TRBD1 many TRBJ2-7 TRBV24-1 CATSGTGTGSSYEQYF TGTGCCACCAGTGGTACCGGGACAGGGAGCTCCTACGAGCAGTACTTC
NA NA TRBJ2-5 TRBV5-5 CASSLGGRGSETQYF TGTGCCAGCAGCTTGGGTGGGAGAGGGTCCGAGACCCAGTACTTC
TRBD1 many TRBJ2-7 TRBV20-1 CSAPDRGLDEQYF TGCAGTGCTCCCGACAGGGGGCTAGACGAGCAGTACTTC
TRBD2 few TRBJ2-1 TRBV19 CASSPTSGTSYNEQFF TGTGCCAGTAGTCCTACTAGCGGGACCTCCTACAATGAGCAGTTCTTC
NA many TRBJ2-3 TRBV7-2 CASSTRKSTDTQYF TGTGCCAGCAGCACCCGGAAGAGCACAGATACGCAGTATTTT
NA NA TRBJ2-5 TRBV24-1 CATSESDSWETQYF TGTGCCACCAGTGAGTCGGACAGCTGGGAGACCCAGTACTTC
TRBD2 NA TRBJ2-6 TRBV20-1 CSAPSAGLAGVRSGANVLTF TGCAGTGCCCCTTCGGCAGGACTAGCGGGAGTTCGGTCTGGGGCCAACGTCCTGACTTTC
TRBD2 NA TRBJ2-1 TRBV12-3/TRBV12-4 CASTSGLSSYNEQFF TGTGCCAGCACTAGCGGACTCTCCTCCTACAATGAGCAGTTCTTC
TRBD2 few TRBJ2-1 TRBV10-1 CASSEGDRRLAAYNEQFF TGCGCCAGCAGTGAGGGTGATAGAAGACTAGCGGCCTACAATGAGCAGTTCTTC
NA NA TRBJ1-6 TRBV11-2 CASSFFRYSPLHF TGTGCCAGCAGCTTCTTCCGTTATTCACCCCTCCACTTT
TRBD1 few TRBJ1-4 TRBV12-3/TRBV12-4 CASSSGTGVGEKLFF TGTGCCAGCAGTTCTGGGACAGGAGTAGGGGAAAAACTGTTTTTT
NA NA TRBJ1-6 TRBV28 CASGLSYSPLHF TGTGCCAGCGGTCTGTCATATTCACCCCTCCACTTT
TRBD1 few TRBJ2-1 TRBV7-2 CASSHRTGTYNEQFF TGTGCCAGCAGCCATCGGACAGGGACCTACAATGAGCAGTTCTTC
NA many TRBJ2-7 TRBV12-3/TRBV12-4 CASTSLALANEQYF TGTGCCAGCACGAGTCTAGCGCTTGCAAACGAGCAGTACTTC
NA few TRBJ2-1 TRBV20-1 CSAPRKLRSYNEQFF TGCAGTGCCCCTAGAAAACTACGCTCCTACAATGAGCAGTTCTTC
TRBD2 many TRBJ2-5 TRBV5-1 CASSWGGPSSETQYF TGCGCCAGCAGTTGGGGAGGGCCCTCGAGTGAGACCCAGTACTTC
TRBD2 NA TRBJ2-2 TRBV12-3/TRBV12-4 CASSLILAGAKNTGELFF TGTGCCAGCAGTTTAATTCTAGCGGGAGCGAAGAACACCGGGGAGCTGTTTTTT
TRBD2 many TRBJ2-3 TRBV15 CATSRTLSGSRDTQYF TGTGCCACCAGCAGGACTCTTAGCGGGAGTAGAGATACGCAGTATTTT
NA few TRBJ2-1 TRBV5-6 CASSGTSYNEQFF TGTGCCAGCAGCGGTACCTCCTACAATGAGCAGTTCTTC
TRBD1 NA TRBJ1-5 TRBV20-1 CSATAGGSNQPQHF TGCAGTGCCACCGCAGGGGGTAGCAATCAGCCCCAGCATTTT
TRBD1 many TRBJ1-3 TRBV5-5 CASSLGSGQVAGNTIYF TGTGCCAGCAGCTTGGGAAGCGGACAGGTTGCTGGAAACACCATATATTTT
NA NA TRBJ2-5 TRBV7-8 CASSLIMETQYF TGTGCCAGCAGCTTAATAATGGAGACCCAGTACTTC
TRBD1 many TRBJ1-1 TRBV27 CASSYQGGTEAFF TGTGCCAGCAGTTACCAGGGGGGAACTGAAGCTTTCTTT
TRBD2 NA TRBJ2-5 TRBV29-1 CSVALAGGPGETQYF TGCAGCGTTGCATTGGCGGGAGGGCCCGGTGAGACCCAGTACTTC
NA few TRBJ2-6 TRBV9 CASSVGGTGANVLTF TGTGCCAGCAGCGTAGGAGGGACTGGGGCCAACGTCCTGACTTTC
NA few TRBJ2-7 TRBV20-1 CSARRTATYEQYF TGCAGTGCCCGCCGGACAGCGACCTACGAGCAGTACTTC
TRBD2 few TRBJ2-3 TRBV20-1 CSASSREGRDTQYF TGCAGTGCTAGCTCTCGGGAGGGGCGGGATACGCAGTATTTT